This T cell receptor beta chain was recovered during a study of blood T cell repertoires in COVID-19. At the level of the study: COVID-19 samples from acute and convalescent phases originated in the United States, Italy and Spain.

The CDR3 consists of 14 residues. The V and J ends lost 6 bases and 3 bases respectively, with 11 bases between them. Per the germline V gene, CDR1 is SGHVS and CDR2 is FNYEAQ. Methods used by the authors: The authors estimated nucleated cell counts from reference gene primer amplification. Sequenced by immunoSEQ multiplex PCR; TCRdb stores in-frame clones only, minus some. V, J and clone size derive from that table, while D and trimming were established from the DNA sequence. The sample shows 200,000 to 250,000 clones, roughly 90% of them seen only once. This clone was seen once. This sequence originates from a woman aged 55-69 years with acute or convalescent COVID-19. The specimen sequenced was peripheral blood. The chain combines TRBV7-6 with TRBJ2-2; D gene ambiguous. The CDR3 region is CASREIRDTGELFF. The CDR3 DNA reads as TGTGCCAGCAGAGAGATCCGGGACACCGGGGAGCTGTTTTTT.